Described below is a single T cell receptor (beta chain) sequence and its context. The data derive from a study of long-term antiretroviral therapy in people with HIV. With survey level as its setting, the immunoSEQ assay was v3.0. Assay: immunoSEQ multiplex PCR; the TCRdb copy retains only in-frame clones and omits some. The data hold about 19,000 clones, with roughly 86% observed a single time. V gave up 0 bases and J gave up 7 bases, with 9 bases separating them. The CDR3 is 13 residues long. Germline CDR1 and CDR2: SQVTM and ANQGSEA. The source is a man between 18 and 35 years old with HIV. Sequencing used unsorted PBMCs, obtained 2.1 years after starting antiretroviral therapy. The V call is TRBV29-1, the J call TRBJ1-4; D gene uncertain. CDR3 protein: CSVEDWGGEKLFF. The DNA for the CDR3 is TGCAGCGTTGAAGATTGGGGTGGTGAAAAACTGTTTTTT. Combining the CDR3 with reference TRBV29-1 and TRBJ1-4 gives the whole variable domain SAVISQKPSRDICQRGTSLTIQCQVDSQVTMMFWYRQQPGQSLTLIATANQGSEATYESGFVIDKFPISRPNLTFSTLTVSNMSPEDSSIYLCSVEDWGGEKLFFGSGTQLSVL.